The rows below give T cell receptor beta chains drawn from one sample of a study of graft-versus-host responses after intestinal transplantation. These TCRs are of unknown antigen specificity. TCRdb keeps only in-frame clones here, not all; method: immunoSEQ multiplex PCR. This sample yields some 110,000 clones, of which roughly 87% are seen a single time; over 0.8% belongs to the top ten. The specimen was unstimulated CD4+ T cells sorted from spleen or lymph node cells, collected before intestinal transplant. All receptors derive from a human donor who received an intestinal transplant. The CDR3 runs from the conserved cysteine through the conserved F or W. The order of the fields is J gene, V gene, D gene, clone size, CDR3 protein, CDR3 DNA. The D gene is left open where the match is weak. Not all rows give a size; the values are once, few, many and, for expanded clones, a class.

TRBJ1-5,TRBV6-5,NA,once,CASSTSGASNQPQHF,TGTGCCAGCAGCACTTCTGGGGCGAGCAATCAGCCCCAGCATTTT
TRBJ1-5,TRBV6-5,NA,NA,CATERVGLFPQPQHF,TGTGCCACCGAACGGGTTGGACTTTTCCCTCAGCCCCAGCATTTT
TRBJ1-1,TRBV7-2,NA,NA,CASSYPGREAFF,TGTGCCAGCAGCTACCCGGGGAGGGAAGCTTTCTTT
TRBJ1-2,TRBV14,NA,NA,CASSQVGTYGYTF,TGTGCCAGCAGCCAAGTGGGGACATATGGCTACACCTTC
TRBJ2-7,TRBV6-1,TRBD2,medium-sized,CASERAGGGSYEQYF,TGTGCCAGCGAGAGGGCGGGAGGAGGATCCTACGAGCAGTACTTC
TRBJ2-2,TRBV18,NA,once,CASSPGAGELFF,TGTGCCAGCTCACCGGGGGCCGGGGAGCTGTTTTTT
TRBJ1-1,TRBV12-5,TRBD1,NA,CASGIKTGTGVVITEAFF,TGTGCTAGTGGGATAAAAACCGGGACAGGGGTAGTAATTACTGAAGCTTTCTTT
TRBJ2-3,TRBV7-9,NA,NA,CASSWGRDTDTQYF,TGTGCCAGCAGCTGGGGCAGGGACACAGATACGCAGTATTTT
TRBJ2-5,TRBV5-1,TRBD2,NA,CASSLDGGEETQYF,TGCGCCAGCAGCTTGGACGGGGGGGAAGAGACCCAGTACTTC
TRBJ1-2,TRBV2,NA,NA,CASSETPGQNYGYTF,TGTGCCAGCAGTGAAACCCCTGGACAGAACTATGGCTACACCTTC
TRBJ2-3,TRBV7-2,TRBD2,NA,CASSLNLAGRSDTQYF,TGTGCCAGCAGCTTAAATCTAGCGGGAAGGTCAGATACGCAGTATTTT
TRBJ2-1,TRBV4-2,TRBD1,NA,CASSQEPTGAGYNEQFF,TGTGCCAGCAGCCAAGAGCCGACAGGGGCTGGGTACAATGAGCAGTTCTTC
TRBJ2-1,TRBV6-6,NA,NA,CASSGYDEQFF,TGTGCCAGCAGTGGATACGATGAGCAGTTCTTC
TRBJ2-6,TRBV7-3,NA,NA,CASSPRGGGSGANVLTF,TGTGCCAGCAGCCCCCGGGGAGGGGGCTCTGGGGCCAACGTCCTGACTTTC
TRBJ2-1,TRBV2,TRBD1,NA,CASTALGGFGDEQFF,TGTGCCAGCACCGCGCTAGGGGGCTTTGGGGATGAGCAGTTCTTC
TRBJ1-1,TRBV5-4,TRBD1,NA,CASSKPGQGAAEAFF,TGTGCCAGCAGCAAACCGGGACAGGGGGCCGCTGAAGCTTTCTTT
TRBJ2-2,TRBV11-3,NA,NA,CASSSRGGELFF,TGTGCCAGCAGCTCGAGGGGTGGGGAGCTGTTTTTT
TRBJ2-1,TRBV28,NA,NA,CASTPGGAYNEQFF,TGTGCCAGCACCCCCGGGGGAGCCTACAATGAGCAGTTCTTC
TRBJ2-1,TRBV20-1,NA,once,CSAKLFDEQFF,TGCAGTGCTAAATTATTCGATGAGCAGTTCTTC
TRBJ1-2,TRBV6-5,TRBD1,NA,CASIIGTGNYGYTF,TGTGCCAGCATCATCGGGACAGGAAACTATGGCTACACCTTC
TRBJ2-7,TRBV6-1,TRBD2,NA,CASRAGRAESYEQYF,TGTGCCAGCCGGGCCGGGAGGGCGGAATCCTACGAGCAGTACTTC
TRBJ2-7,TRBV11-2,NA,NA,CASSLEAEISHEQYF,TGTGCCAGCAGCTTAGAAGCGGAAATCTCCCACGAGCAGTACTTC
TRBJ2-5,TRBV6-1,TRBD2,NA,CASSDAGLAIEDQETQYF,TGTGCCAGCAGTGATGCGGGACTAGCGATAGAAGACCAAGAGACCCAGTACTTC
TRBJ2-5,TRBV6-5,TRBD2,once,CASSYGGEETQYF,TGTGCCAGCAGTTATGGGGGGGAAGAGACCCAGTACTTC
TRBJ1-6,TRBV14,NA,NA,CASQSSYNSPLHF,TGTGCCAGCCAGAGCTCCTATAATTCACCCCTCCACTTT
TRBJ2-7,TRBV25-1,NA,NA,CASSKNTGAKQYEQYF,TGTGCCAGCAGTAAAAACACCGGGGCTAAACAATACGAGCAGTACTTC
TRBJ2-7,TRBV6-6,TRBD1,NA,CATKGAPAEQYF,TGTGCCACCAAGGGGGCCCCGGCCGAGCAGTACTTC
TRBJ2-1,TRBV6-5,NA,NA,CASGRTYNEQFF,TGTGCCAGCGGACGTACCTACAATGAGCAGTTCTTC
TRBJ1-5,TRBV10-2,NA,NA,CASSDNGGQPQHF,TGCGCCAGCAGTGATAATGGTGGTCAGCCCCAGCATTTT
TRBJ1-4,TRBV5-5,NA,NA,CASSLGGSVEKLFF,TGTGCCAGCAGCTTGGGAGGGTCGGTGGAAAAACTGTTTTTT
TRBJ2-7,TRBV4-2,TRBD2,NA,CASSQAETSGSYEQYF,TGTGCCAGCAGCCAAGCCGAGACTAGCGGCTCCTACGAGCAGTACTTC
TRBJ1-5,TRBV19,NA,few,CASSKQGGNQPQHF,TGTGCCAGTAGTAAACAGGGTGGGAATCAGCCCCAGCATTTT
TRBJ2-7,TRBV10-2,NA,NA,CASSSPTGYEQYF,TGCGCCAGCAGTTCTCCGACCGGATACGAGCAGTACTTC
TRBJ2-3,TRBV5-4,TRBD1,NA,CASSQDRSRADTQYF,TGTGCCAGCAGCCAGGACAGGTCAAGGGCAGATACGCAGTATTTT
TRBJ2-1,TRBV7-3,NA,NA,CASSLGMDDEQFF,TGTGCCAGCAGCTTAGGGATGGACGATGAGCAGTTCTTC
TRBJ2-1,TRBV11-1,NA,NA,CASVPGPTTNEQFF,TGTGCCAGCGTCCCAGGACCCACCACCAATGAGCAGTTCTTC